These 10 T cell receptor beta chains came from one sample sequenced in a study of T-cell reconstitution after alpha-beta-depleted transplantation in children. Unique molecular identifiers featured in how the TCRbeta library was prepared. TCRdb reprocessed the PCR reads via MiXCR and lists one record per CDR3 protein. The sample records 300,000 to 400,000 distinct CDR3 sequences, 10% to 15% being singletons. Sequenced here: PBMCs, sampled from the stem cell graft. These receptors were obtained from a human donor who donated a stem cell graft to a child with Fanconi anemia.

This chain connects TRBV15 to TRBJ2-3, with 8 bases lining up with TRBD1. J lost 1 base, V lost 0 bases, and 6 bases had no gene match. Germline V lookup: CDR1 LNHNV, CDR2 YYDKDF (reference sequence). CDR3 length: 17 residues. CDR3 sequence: CATSRELWGQGTDTQYF. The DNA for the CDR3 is TGTGCCACCAGCAGAGAACTCTGGGGACAGGGCACAGATACGCAGTATTTT.

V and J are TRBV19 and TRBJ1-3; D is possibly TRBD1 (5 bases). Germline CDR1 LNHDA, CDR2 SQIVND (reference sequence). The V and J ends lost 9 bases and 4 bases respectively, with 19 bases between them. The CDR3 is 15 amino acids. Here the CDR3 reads CASTYRDSKGNTIYF. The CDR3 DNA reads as TGTGCCAGCACCTACCGGGACTCAAAGGGAAACACCATATATTTT.

The CDR3 region has the DNA TGTGCCAGGGGCCCTGGGCTAGCGGGGGGGTATGAGTACTTC. Protein product: CARGPGLAGGYEYF. The chain carries TRBV3-1 and TRBJ2-5; 12 bases map to TRBD2. The CDR3 sequence is 14 residues long. Germline values: CDR1 LGHDT, CDR2 YNNKEL (reference sequence). The junction had 14 bases not matched to a gene; V was cut back by 9 bases and J by 12 bases.

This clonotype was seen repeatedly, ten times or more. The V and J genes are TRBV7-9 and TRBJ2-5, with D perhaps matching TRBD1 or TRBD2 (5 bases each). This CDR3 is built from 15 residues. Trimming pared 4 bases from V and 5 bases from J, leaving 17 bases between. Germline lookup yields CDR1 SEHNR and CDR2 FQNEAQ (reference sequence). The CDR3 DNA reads TGTGCCAGCAGCTCCCTAGCAGACGCAGGGGAGACCCAGTACTTC. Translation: CASSSLADAGETQYF.

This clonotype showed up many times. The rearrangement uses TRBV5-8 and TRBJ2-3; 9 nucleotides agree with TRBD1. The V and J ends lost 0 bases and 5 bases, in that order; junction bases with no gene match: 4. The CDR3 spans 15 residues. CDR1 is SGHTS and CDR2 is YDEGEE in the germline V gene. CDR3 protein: CASSLGQGVGDTQYF. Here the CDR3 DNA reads TGTGCCAGCAGCTTGGGACAGGGGGTTGGAGATACGCAGTATTTT.

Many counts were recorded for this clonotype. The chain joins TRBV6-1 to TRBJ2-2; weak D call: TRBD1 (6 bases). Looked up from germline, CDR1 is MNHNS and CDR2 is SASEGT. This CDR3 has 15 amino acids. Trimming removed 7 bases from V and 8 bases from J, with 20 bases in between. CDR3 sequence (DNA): TGTGCCAGCAAGTCTAACACAGGGTATTTGGGGGAGCTGTTTTTT. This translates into CASKSNTGYLGELFF.

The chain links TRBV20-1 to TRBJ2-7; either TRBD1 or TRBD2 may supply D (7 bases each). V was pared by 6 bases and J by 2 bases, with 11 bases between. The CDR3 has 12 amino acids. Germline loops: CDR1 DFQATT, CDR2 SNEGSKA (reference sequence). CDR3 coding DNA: TGCAGTGCCAGGGGGGGCGCCTACGAGCAGTACGTC. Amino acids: CSARGGAYEQYV.

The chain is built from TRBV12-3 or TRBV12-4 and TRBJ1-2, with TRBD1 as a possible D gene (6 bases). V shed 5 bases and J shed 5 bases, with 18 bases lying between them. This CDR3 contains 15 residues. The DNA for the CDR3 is TGTGCCAGCAGTCCCACAGGGTTAATATCATATGGCTACACCTTC. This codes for CASSPTGLISYGYTF.

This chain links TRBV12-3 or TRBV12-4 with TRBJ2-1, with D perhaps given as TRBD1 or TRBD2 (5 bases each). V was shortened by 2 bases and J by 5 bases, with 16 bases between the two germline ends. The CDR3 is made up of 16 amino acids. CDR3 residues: CASSLWGSLFNNEQFF. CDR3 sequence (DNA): TGTGCCAGCAGTTTATGGGGGTCCCTTTTTAACAATGAGCAGTTCTTC.

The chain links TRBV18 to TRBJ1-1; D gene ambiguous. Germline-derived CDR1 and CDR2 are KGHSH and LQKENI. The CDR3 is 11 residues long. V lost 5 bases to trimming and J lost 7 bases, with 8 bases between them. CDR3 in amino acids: CASSKALEAFF. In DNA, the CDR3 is TGTGCCAGCTCAAAGGCGCTTGAAGCTTTCTTT.